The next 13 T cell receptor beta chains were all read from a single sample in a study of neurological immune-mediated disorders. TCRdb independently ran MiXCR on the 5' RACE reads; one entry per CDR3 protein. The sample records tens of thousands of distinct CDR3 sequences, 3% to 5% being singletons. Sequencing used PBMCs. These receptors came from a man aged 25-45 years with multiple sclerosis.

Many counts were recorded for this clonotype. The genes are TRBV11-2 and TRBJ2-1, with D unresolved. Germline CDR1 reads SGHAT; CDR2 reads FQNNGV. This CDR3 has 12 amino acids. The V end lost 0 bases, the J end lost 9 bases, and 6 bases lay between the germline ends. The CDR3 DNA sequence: TGTGCCAGCAGCTTAGATGTGGGTGAGCAGTTCTTC. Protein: CASSLDVGEQFF.

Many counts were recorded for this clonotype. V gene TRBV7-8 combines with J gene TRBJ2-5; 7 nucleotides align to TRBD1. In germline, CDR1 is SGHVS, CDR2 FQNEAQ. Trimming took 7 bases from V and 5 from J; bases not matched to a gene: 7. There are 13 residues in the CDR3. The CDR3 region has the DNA TGTGCCAGCAACAACAGGGGTGGGGAGACCCAGTACTTC. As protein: CASNNRGGETQYF.

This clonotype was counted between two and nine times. CDR3 region: CSALGGGGTEAFF. The CDR3 DNA reads as TGCAGTGCCCTTGGGGGAGGCGGCACTGAAGCTTTCTTT. The J gene is TRBJ1-1, the V gene TRBV20-1, with D possibly being TRBD1 (5 bases). The CDR3 is 13 residues long. V lost 6 bases, J lost 4 bases, and 15 bases lay in between. Germline assignment: CDR1 DFQATT and CDR2 SNEGSKA (reference sequence).

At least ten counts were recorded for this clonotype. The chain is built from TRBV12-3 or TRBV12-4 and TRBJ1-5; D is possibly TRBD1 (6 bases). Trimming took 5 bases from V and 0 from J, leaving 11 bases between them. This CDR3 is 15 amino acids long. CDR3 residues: CASSPTGYSNQPQHF. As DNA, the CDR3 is TGTGCCAGCAGTCCTACAGGGTATAGCAATCAGCCCCAGCATTTT.

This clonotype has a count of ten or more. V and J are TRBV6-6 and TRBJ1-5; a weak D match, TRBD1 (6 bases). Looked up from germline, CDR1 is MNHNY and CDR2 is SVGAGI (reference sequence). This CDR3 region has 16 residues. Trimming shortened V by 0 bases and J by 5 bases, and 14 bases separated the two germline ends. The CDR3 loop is CASSYSPGEEDQPQHF. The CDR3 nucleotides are TGTGCCAGCAGTTACTCTCCAGGGGAGGAGGATCAGCCCCAGCATTTT.

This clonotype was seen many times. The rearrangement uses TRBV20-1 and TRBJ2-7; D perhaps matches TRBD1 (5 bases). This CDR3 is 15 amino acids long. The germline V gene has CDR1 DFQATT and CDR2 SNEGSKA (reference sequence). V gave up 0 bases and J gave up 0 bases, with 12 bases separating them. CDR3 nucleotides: TGCAGTGCTAGAGATCAAGGGGTTAGCTCCTACGAGCAGTACTTC. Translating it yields CSARDQGVSSYEQYF.

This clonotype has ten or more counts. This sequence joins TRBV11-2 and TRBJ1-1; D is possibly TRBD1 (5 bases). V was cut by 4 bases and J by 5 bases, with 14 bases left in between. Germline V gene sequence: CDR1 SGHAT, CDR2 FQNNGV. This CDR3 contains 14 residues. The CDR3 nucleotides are TGTGCCAGCAGCTCACAGGCCTCACAGACTGAAGCTTTCTTT. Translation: CASSSQASQTEAFF.

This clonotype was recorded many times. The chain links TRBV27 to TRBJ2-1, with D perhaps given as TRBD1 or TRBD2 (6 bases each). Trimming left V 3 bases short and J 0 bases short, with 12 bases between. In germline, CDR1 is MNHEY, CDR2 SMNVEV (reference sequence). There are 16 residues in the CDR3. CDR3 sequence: CASSLEGVFSYNEQFF. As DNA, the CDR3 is TGTGCCAGCAGTTTGGAGGGGGTTTTCTCCTACAATGAGCAGTTCTTC.

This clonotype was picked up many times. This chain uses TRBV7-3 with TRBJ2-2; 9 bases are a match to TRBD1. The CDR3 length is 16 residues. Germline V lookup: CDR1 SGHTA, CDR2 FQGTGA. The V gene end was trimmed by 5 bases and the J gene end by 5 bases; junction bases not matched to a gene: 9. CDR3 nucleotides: TGTGCCAGCAGCGAGGGACAGGGCTTCGGAACCGGGGAGCTGTTTTTT. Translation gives CASSEGQGFGTGELFF.

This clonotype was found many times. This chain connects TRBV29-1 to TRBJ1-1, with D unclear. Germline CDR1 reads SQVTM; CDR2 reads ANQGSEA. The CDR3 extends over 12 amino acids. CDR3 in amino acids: CGVHQRNTEAFF. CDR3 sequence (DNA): TGCGGAGTCCATCAGAGAAACACTGAAGCTTTCTTT.

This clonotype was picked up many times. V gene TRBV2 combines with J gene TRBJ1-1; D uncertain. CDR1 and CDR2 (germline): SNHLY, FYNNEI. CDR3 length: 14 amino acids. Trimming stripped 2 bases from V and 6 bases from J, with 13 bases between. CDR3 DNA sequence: TGTGCCAGCAGTGAAATGACGGGTTATGCTGAAGCTTTCTTT. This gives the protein CASSEMTGYAEAFF. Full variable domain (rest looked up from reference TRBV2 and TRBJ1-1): EPEVTQTPSHQVTQMGQEVILRCVPISNHLYFYWYRQILGQKVEFLVSFYNNEISEKSEIFDDQFSVERPDGSNFTLKIRSTKLEDSAMYFCASSEMTGYAEAFFGQGTRLTVV.

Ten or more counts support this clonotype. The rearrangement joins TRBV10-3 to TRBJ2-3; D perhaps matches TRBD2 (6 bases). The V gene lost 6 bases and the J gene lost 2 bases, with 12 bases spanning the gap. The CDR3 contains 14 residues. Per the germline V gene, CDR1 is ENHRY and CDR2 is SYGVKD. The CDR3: CAIRAGGITDTQYF. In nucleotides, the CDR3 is TGTGCCATCAGGGCCGGGGGTATCACAGATACGCAGTATTTT.

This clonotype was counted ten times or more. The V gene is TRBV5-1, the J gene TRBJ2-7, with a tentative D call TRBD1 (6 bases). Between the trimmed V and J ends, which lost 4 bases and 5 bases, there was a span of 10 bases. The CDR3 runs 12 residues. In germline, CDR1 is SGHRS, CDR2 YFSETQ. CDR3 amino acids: CASSDDRHEQYF. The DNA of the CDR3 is TGCGCCAGCAGCGATGACAGGCACGAGCAGTACTTC.